This TCR beta chain was sequenced in a study of blood T cell repertoires in COVID-19. Study-wide background: Nucleic acid was either cDNA or gDNA, and it came from T cells, B-cell-depleted T cells, or PBMCs.

All enrollees were roughly 18 to 89 years old and from approximately 25 US areas. Recovered Cohort 3 donors showed two negative PCRs, clearance, or symptom resolution. Per the original methods: For nucleated cells, counts were estimated from reference gene primer amplification. The data were produced by immunoSEQ multiplex PCR, yet TCRdb's version contains in-frame clones alone and is incomplete. V and J calls and clone size follow that table, whereas D and trimming were derived from the DNA. Among around 290,000 clones listed, around nine tenths were seen once. The V and J ends lost 2 bases and 15 bases, in that order; junction bases with no gene match: 8. Germline V gives CDR1 WNHNN, CDR2 SYGVQD (reference sequence). This CDR3 is built from 13 residues.

V gene TRBV10-1 combines with J gene TRBJ2-1; 9 bases line up with TRBD2. The specimen sequenced was PBMCs or T cells enriched from blood (not recorded which). The sequence derives from a woman aged 25 to 39 who had recovered from COVID-19. The CDR3: CASSEPAGGRMFF. DNA for the CDR3: TGCGCCAGCAGTGAGCCAGCGGGAGGAAGAATGTTCTTC.